Detailed here is one T cell receptor (beta chain). Its matching antigen is unknown. The data were produced by immunoSEQ multiplex PCR, yet TCRdb's version contains in-frame clones alone and is incomplete. This sample has about 160,000 clones, with approximately 92% found just once. This sample was taken from a study of T cell responses to AZD1222 COVID-19 vaccine. Overall study findings and caveats: The study found Spike-specific TCR breadth and depth rose after two AZD1222 doses.

Trimming shortened V by 3 bases and J by 4 bases, and 12 bases separated the two germline ends. Germline CDR1 reads SEHNR; CDR2 reads FQNEAQ (reference sequence). This CDR3 has 14 residues. The sample in question was peripheral blood, obtained 28 days after the second AZD1222 dose. This TCR was recovered from an adult who received the AZD1222 COVID-19 vaccine. The chain employs TRBV7-9 and TRBJ1-2, with D possibly being TRBD1 (5 bases). Here the CDR3 DNA reads TGTGCCAGCAGCTTTGGGACGGCAGCCTATGGCTACACCTTC. It is translated as CASSFGTAAYGYTF.